Ten or more counts support the clone carrying this T cell receptor (beta chain). Its specificity is unknown. The read finishes 3 residues shy of the CDR3 end, and the germline J gene is used to complete it. This CDR3 spans 14 amino acids. The V gene lost 1 base and the J gene lost 2 bases, with 7 bases spanning the gap. The germline gives CDR1 SEHNR, CDR2 FQNEAQ (reference sequence). This sample stems from a study of T cell clonality in common variable immunodeficiency. Findings of the study overall: CVID subjects showed higher TCRbeta clonality than healthy controls.

Clones were sequenced by immunoSEQ multiplex PCR, and TCRdb holds only the in-frame ones, with some missing. The repertoire consists of approximately 60,000 clones, none detected only once. This TCR was sampled from a person aged 18 to 70 in good health. Sequenced: peripheral blood mononuclear cells. The rearrangement links TRBV7-9 to TRBJ2-3; TRBD2 is a possible D gene (5 bases). The CDR3 bases that were read are TGTGCCAGCAGCTTAGGACTATACACAGATACG. This codes for CASSLGLYTDT. In full, the CDR3 reads CASSLGLYTDTQYF.